Below, 20 T cell receptor beta chains from the same sample are listed, as sequenced in a study of cytomegalovirus exposure and HLA in healthy donors. The PCR had 60 Vbeta and 13 Jbeta primers. Sequenced by immunoSEQ multiplex PCR; TCRdb stores in-frame clones only, minus some. Among about 91,000 clones listed, 55% to 65% were seen once. The sequenced sample was PBMCs. The source of these receptors is a human donor in good health.

This clone has only one observation. The CDR3, as DNA: TGTGCCAGCAGCCGCGGGACAGGGGATAGCAATCAGCCCCAGCATTTT. It yields the protein CASSRGTGDSNQPQHF. The chain links TRBV9 to TRBJ1-5; 10 bases are a match to TRBD1. Germline V CDR1 and CDR2: SGDLS, YYNGEE. The CDR3 is 16 amino acids. The V and J ends lost 4 bases and 0 bases, in that order; junction bases with no gene match: 4.

V usage is TRBV5-6 and J usage is TRBJ1-1; D remains ambiguous. CDR1 and CDR2 from the germline V gene are SGHDT and YYEEEE. The length of the CDR3 is 14 residues. V lost 3 bases, J lost 1 base, and 10 bases lay in between. The CDR3 DNA reads as TGTGCCAGCAGCTGGGGAGGAAGGAACACTGAAGCTTTCTTT. Amino acids: CASSWGGRNTEAFF.

The chain carries TRBV5-1 and TRBJ1-1, with TRBD1 matching over 10 bases. V lost 4 bases and J lost 1; bases outside the gene matches: 4. Germline CDR1 is SGHRS and CDR2 is YFSETQ. This CDR3 has 15 amino acids. CDR3 nucleotides: TGCGCCAGCAGCGAGGGACAGGGGAGGAACACTGAAGCTTTCTTT. Encoded protein: CASSEGQGRNTEAFF.

This clone came up a few times. The chain carries TRBV5-1 and TRBJ2-3, with 11 nucleotides matching TRBD2. Trimming removed 4 bases from V and 2 bases from J; junction bases left unmatched: 9. The germline CDR1 and CDR2 sequences are SGHRS and YFSETQ. This CDR3 comprises 17 residues. CDR3 sequence reads: CASSPGLAALDTDTQYF. The CDR3 DNA reads as TGCGCCAGCAGCCCGGGACTAGCGGCTCTTGACACAGATACGCAGTATTTT.

The chain recombines TRBV7-6 with TRBJ1-1; D is perhaps TRBD1 (5 bases). Per the germline V gene, CDR1 is SGHVS and CDR2 is FNYEAQ. Trimming took off 5 bases at V and 3 bases at J, with 10 bases between the two ends. The CDR3 length is 13 residues. CDR3 DNA: TGTGCCAGCAGCACTGACAGTTACACTGAAGCTTTCTTT. This encodes CASSTDSYTEAFF.

This clone was detected only a few times. The rearrangement uses TRBV5-1 and TRBJ2-7; TRBD1 is a possible D gene (5 bases). The CDR3 runs to 15 residues. The germline V gene encodes CDR1 SGHRS and CDR2 YFSETQ. Trimming cost V 4 bases and J 1 base, with 15 bases left between them. The CDR3 region is CASSPTPGNSYEQYF. The CDR3 DNA sequence: TGCGCCAGCAGCCCCACCCCAGGGAATTCCTACGAGCAGTACTTC.

The V gene is TRBV7-6, the J gene TRBJ1-4; 7 nucleotides line up with TRBD1. Trimming at V came to 5 bases and at J to 6 bases, leaving 3 bases not matched to a gene. The CDR3 has 13 amino acids. The germline V gene has CDR1 SGHVS and CDR2 FNYEAQ. The CDR3 DNA reads as TGTGCCAGCAGCCGACAGGGTGATGAAAAACTGTTTTTT. Amino acids: CASSRQGDEKLFF.

This clone appeared once. The junction departs from germline at one end; a sequencing error may be responsible. The rearrangement uses TRBV29-1 and TRBJ1-1, with D possibly matching TRBD1 (5 bases). Germline loops: CDR1 SQVTM, CDR2 ANQGSEA. The CDR3 spans 13 residues. CDR3 sequence: CSAGAWGNTEASF. The CDR3 DNA reads TGCAGCGCTGGGGCCTGGGGAAACACTGAAGCTTCCTTT.

This clone was picked up one time. The chain carries TRBV9 and TRBJ2-2; TRBD2 matches at 12 bases. Germline V gene sequence: CDR1 SGDLS, CDR2 YYNGEE. After removal of 2 bases from V and 5 bases from J, the junction contained 10 bases not matched to a gene. The CDR3 totals 18 residues. CDR3 bases: TGTGCCAGCAGCGTGTCTAGCGGGGGGGCCTCGGGGACCGGGGAGCTGTTTTTT. It is translated as CASSVSSGGASGTGELFF.

The CDR3 region is CASSPGGTGGFQPQHF. CDR3 sequence (DNA): TGTGCCAGCAGTCCGGGGGGGACAGGGGGCTTTCAGCCCCAGCATTTT. The chain combines TRBV6-6 with TRBJ1-5, with 12 bases lining up with TRBD1. From germline, CDR1 is MNHNY and CDR2 SVGAGI (reference sequence). V shed 5 bases, J shed 6 bases, and the junction held 8 bases outside the gene matches. The CDR3 loop spans 16 amino acids.

This clone has a handful of counts. CDR3 in amino acids: CASSLGLAREYF. CDR3 coding DNA: TGTGCCAGCAGTTTAGGACTGGCCCGCGAGTATTTT. The J gene is TRBJ2-3, the V gene TRBV2, with a weak D call TRBD2 (5 bases). The CDR3 totals 12 residues. Germline V CDR1 and CDR2: SNHLY, FYNNEI. The V end was cut by 5 bases, the J end by 13 bases, with 16 bases between.

The chain links TRBV4-3 to TRBJ2-7; 8 bases agree with TRBD2. Germline lookup yields CDR1 LGHNA and CDR2 YSLEER. V shed 1 base and J 2 bases; nucleotides not matched to a gene: 10. This CDR3 is 17 amino acids long. The CDR3 loop reads CASSQVIGGAQTYEQYF. The CDR3 nucleotides read TGCGCCAGCAGCCAAGTAATCGGGGGGGCCCAGACCTACGAGCAGTACTTC.

The V call is TRBV7-3, the J call TRBJ2-1; D possibly corresponds to TRBD2 (7 bases). The length of the CDR3 is 18 residues. CDR1 is SGHTA and CDR2 is FQGTGA in the germline V gene. Between the trimmed V and J ends, which lost 5 bases and 5 bases, there was a span of 25 bases. The CDR3 DNA follows: TGTGCCAGCAGCCCGGGGGTCGGGGGGCCACGGGGCGACAATGAGCAGTTCTTC. The encoded protein is CASSPGVGGPRGDNEQFF.

This clone was detected a few times. The chain combines TRBV19 with TRBJ2-1; D perhaps matches TRBD1 (5 bases). V was cut by 5 bases and J by 1 base, with 15 bases left in between. The germline V gene has CDR1 LNHDA and CDR2 SQIVND (reference sequence). This CDR3 spans 16 amino acids. DNA for the CDR3: TGTGCCAGTAGTCTCTCCCCGGCAGGGTCCTACAATGAGCAGTTCTTC. Protein sequence: CASSLSPAGSYNEQFF.

This rearrangement joins TRBV5-1 to TRBJ2-2, with 12 bases matching TRBD2. The junction had 7 bases not matched to a gene; V was cut back by 9 bases and J by 4 bases. The CDR3 has 15 residues. CDR1 is SGHRS, CDR2 YFSETQ, per germline. The CDR3 nucleotides read TGCGCCACCCGGACTAGCGGGGTCCTCACCGGGGAGCTGTTTTTT. As protein: CATRTSGVLTGELFF.

This clone was counted between two and nine times. The chain is built from TRBV7-9 and TRBJ2-1; TRBD2 matches 11 bases. Trimming removed 3 bases from V and 9 bases from J; junction bases left unmatched: 4. The germline V gene has CDR1 SEHNR and CDR2 FQNEAQ (reference sequence). The CDR3 is made up of 14 amino acids. DNA for the CDR3: TGTGCCAGCAGCTTGACTAGCGGGGAAAGTGAGCAGTTCTTC. It translates to CASSLTSGESEQFF. The variable domain in full, with the rest retrieved from reference TRBV7-9 and TRBJ2-1, is DTGVSQNPRHKITKRGQNVTFRCDPISEHNRLYWYRQTLGQGPEFLTYFQNEAQLEKSRLLSDRFSAERPKGSFSTLEIQRTEQGDSAMYLCASSLTSGESEQFFGPGTRLTVL.

The chain combines TRBV5-1 with TRBJ1-1, with 11 bases that match TRBD1. The length of the CDR3 is 15 residues. Trimming at V came to 3 bases and at J to 1 base, leaving 2 bases not matched to a gene. Germline CDR1 reads SGHRS; CDR2 reads YFSETQ. The DNA for the CDR3 is TGCGCCAGCAGCTGGGACAGGGGGGCGAACACTGAAGCTTTCTTT. Translating it yields CASSWDRGANTEAFF.

CDR3 residues: CASSPLAASETQYF. CDR3 nucleotide sequence: TGTGCCAGCAGCCCTCTGGCGGCTAGCGAGACCCAGTACTTC. The chain joins TRBV7-2 to TRBJ2-5; D is possibly TRBD2 (5 bases). Germline CDR1 SGHTA, CDR2 FQGNSA. Trimming cost V 5 bases and J 5 bases, with 15 bases left between them. The CDR3 has 14 amino acids. The entire variable domain, with the rest obtained from reference TRBV7-2 and TRBJ2-5, is as follows: GAGVSQSPSNKVTEKGKDVELRCDPISGHTALYWYRQSLGQGLEFLIYFQGNSAPDKSGLPSDRFSAERTGGSVSTLTIQRTQQEDSAVYLCASSPLAASETQYFGPGTRLLVL.

This clone was picked up a small number of times. The rearrangement links TRBV7-2 to TRBJ2-1; 9 bases are a match to TRBD2. The germline V gene encodes CDR1 SGHTA and CDR2 FQGNSA. J was trimmed by 6 bases and V by 5 bases; bases with no gene match: 14. CDR3 size: 17 residues. The CDR3 loop reads CASSLRAQAGGINEQFF. DNA for the CDR3: TGTGCCAGCAGCCTACGGGCCCAAGCGGGGGGAATCAATGAGCAGTTCTTC.

The rearrangement joins TRBV29-1 to TRBJ2-6; no clear D gene. V was cut by 3 bases and J by 0 bases, with 6 bases left in between. Germline V gene data show CDR1 as SQVTM and CDR2 as ANQGSEA. The length of the CDR3 is 14 residues. This chain's CDR3 is CSVDESSGANVLTF. DNA for the CDR3: TGCAGCGTTGACGAGAGCTCTGGGGCCAACGTCCTGACTTTC.